The sequence of this T cell receptor beta chain was determined in a study of cytomegalovirus exposure and HLA in healthy donors. Study results and caveats: Later analysis placed DRB1 highest and HLA-C lowest in TCR association rates, which differed by HLA locus.

The study ran its PCR with 60 Vbeta and 13 Jbeta primers. Profiled with immunoSEQ multiplex PCR; TCRdb holds only in-frame clones, not every one. The table lists about 160,000 clones, about 80% of them singletons. With regard to this clone: Antigen: not known.

Per germline, CDR1 SGHAT and CDR2 FQNNGV. The ends were cut back, 5 bases at V and 7 bases at J, with 19 bases in the middle. The CDR3 has 15 amino acids. Sequencing input: PBMCs. This chain connects TRBV11-2 to TRBJ2-3; D remains unclear. This receptor was obtained from a man aged 45-60 years in good health and CMV-seropositive. CDR3 protein: CASSLGQFRSNTQYF. The DNA of the CDR3 is TGTGCCAGCAGCCTAGGGCAGTTCCGTTCAAATACGCAGTATTTT.